The subject of this entry is one T cell receptor (beta chain). Using immunoSEQ multiplex PCR, the repertoire was profiled, and TCRdb retains in-frame clones only, with some absent. The table shows around 1 million clones, with approximately 80% occurring only once. From CD4+ cells came CD45RA+ naive and CD45RA-negative memory subsets. This CDR3 is 14 amino acids long. The germline gives CDR1 GTSNPN, CDR2 SVGIG (reference sequence). V lost 0 bases to trimming and J lost 14 bases; unmatched junction nucleotides: 9. This sample is part of a study of shared clonotypes between healthy human individuals. The sequence was obtained from a young man in good health. The V gene is TRBV30, the J gene TRBJ2-4; the match to TRBD1 covers 11 bases. Sequenced: memory CD4+ T cells sorted from blood. Documented subset: CD45RA-negative fraction. CDR3 sequence: CAWSVGTGGSQKYF. CDR3 nucleotides: TGTGCCTGGAGTGTGGGGACAGGGGGTTCCCAAAAGTACTTC. Filled out from reference TRBV30 and TRBJ2-4, the complete variable domain reads SQTIHQWPATLVQPVGSPLSLECTVEGTSNPNLYWYRQAAGRGLQLLFYSVGIGQISSEVPQNLSASRPQDRQFILSSKKLLLSDSGFYLCAWSVGTGGSQKYFGAGTRLSVL.